This TCR beta chain was identified during a study of the immune and genomic landscape of osteosarcoma (dated by TCRdb to 2020 to 2022). About the study as a whole: The overall cohort comprised roughly 50 pediatric and adult patients with high-grade osteosarcoma, with a median age at diagnosis of 25 to 35 years (range about 5-85). Poor-risk disease was overrepresented in the cohort, as 73% of patients had an unfavorable pathologic response to standard therapy and 67% had died. In the overall cohort, roughly 60% of patients were male, and approximately 80% had localized disease at diagnosis. The study profiled osteosarcoma specimens with whole genome, RNA and T-cell receptor sequencing plus immunohistochemistry and reverse phase protein arrays to define immunogenic potential. The osteosarcoma immunogenomic landscape was characterized by integrating TCR sequencing results with transcriptome, protein array and immunostaining data. The study aimed to explain the limited clinical activity of immune checkpoint inhibitors in osteosarcoma. Each of three patients provided a couple of samples from the same tumor site.

This clone showed up just once. Its binding antigen is unknown. No qualities accompany the bases; no much larger clone lies one base away. TCR beta chain CDR3 regions were immunosequenced using the ImmunoSEQ Assay (Adaptive Biotechnologies). For the original study's pipeline: TCRB rearrangements, read counts, read proportions and gene usage were exported through the ImmunoSEQ Analyzer platform. Using productive rearrangements, T-cell clonality was calculated as 1 minus Pielou's evenness. In the clonal space homeostasis analysis, clonotypes were sorted into rare, small, medium, large or hyperexpanded (0.01 to 1 of the repertoire) bins. TCR productive clonality was compared across immune clusters C1, C2 and C3 using the Wilcoxon rank sum test. Entries here come from immuneACCESS through TCRdb and include only in-frame sequences with V and J called. Some clones fail to appear in such tables; in the studies checked, an unresolved V gene covers under half of the shortfall, and the cause of the remainder is unknown. V and J calls and clone size come straight from that table; D and trimming were deduced from the DNA. This sample holds around 410 clones; around 80% were observed only once. Roughly an eighth of the sample rests with the top ten.

The specimens were post-treatment primary, local recurrence and metastasis tumors obtained from patients with a poor prognosis. The metastasis specimens consisted of frozen osteosarcoma lung metastases that had been resected. The junction shows trimming of 2 bases on V and 4 bases on J, and the gene matches do not reach 5 bases of it. Taken from cysteine to phenylalanine, the CDR3 has 15 residues. Here the CDR3 DNA is all that survives: 45 bases in frame from base 1. CDR1 and CDR2 are read off the germline V gene as SQVTM and ANQGSEA. Points the paper makes about the study in general: Along with the frozen tumor specimens, matched blood was collected from just a couple of patients. Sample size was not determined by any statistical method, because osteosarcoma is rare and every possible sample was collected. In five cases, a single hyperexpanded clone dominated the repertoire, and each of these five cases had fewer than 100 T-cell clonotypes. Overall, productive TCR clonality was low, with a mean of 0.09 and a maximum of 0.3, which suggests limited clonal expansion of T cells. Clonality benchmarks came from external normal skin and healthy peripheral blood data rather than matched normal tissue. Although TCR productive clonality was higher in the immune-hot C3 cluster than in the cold C1 cluster, TCR productive clonality was still low overall.

The sequenced sample consisted of metastatic tumor tissue from the lung. In the paper's terms, the cell subset or site label means: lung metastasis of osteosarcoma. The chain links TRBV29-1 with TRBJ2-3; 11 bases in the middle match TRBD2. This TCR came from a man in his forties or fifties with osteosarcoma. The age is the age at diagnosis. The nucleotides are TGCAGCGTTGAAATAGCGGGGGGGCCTGCAGATACGCAGTATTTT. Its protein reads: CSVEIAGGPADTQYF.